This TCR beta chain was obtained from a study of vaccination and CD4 T cells after COVID-19. About the research overall: Investigators stimulated cells with overlapping spike peptides drawn from SARS-CoV-2, HCoV-NL63, HCoV-OC43 and HCoV-229E.

By its share, this clonotype is medium-sized. Its target is not known. Study conclusions and caveats: Convalescent patients' median share of reactive clones seen only post-vaccination was about 86%.

CD4+ T cells that had been cultured provided DNA sequenced with the Oncomine TCR Beta short-read assay. Extraction of genomic DNA was performed on cultured CD4+ T cells. TCRdb fed the PCR reads into MiXCR, producing one record per CDR3 protein. Of thousands of distinct CDR3 sequences listed, roughly 31% are singletons. The treatment was: approximately nine-day PBMC culture with coronavirus spike peptide pools or control peptides (ViraFEST assay). From the unexposed donor, CD4+ T cells were collected ahead of the COVID-19 pandemic (2011-2018). CDR1 and CDR2 (germline): KGHDR, SFDVKD. V dropped 2 bases and J dropped 5; count of bases not matched to a gene: 8. The CDR3 is made up of 16 amino acids.

The clonotype was recovered from a human donor in good health. The chain carries TRBV24-1 and TRBJ1-5; 7 bases agree with TRBD1. Material: CD4+ T cells from blood, cultured in vitro. This chain's CDR3 is CATSDSWQGEDQPQHF. The CDR3 nucleotides are TGTGCCACCAGTGATTCTTGGCAGGGGGAGGATCAGCCCCAGCATTTT.